This TCR beta chain was obtained from a study of blood T cells in healthy people across ages. Every donor gave 9 to 10 milliliters of peripheral blood. This CDR3 has 16 amino acids. CDR1 LGHDT and CDR2 YNNKEL come from the germline V gene (reference sequence). Trimming pared 1 base from V and 2 bases from J, leaving 13 bases between. Primers used in a second PCR of roughly 6 to 11 cycles were a sample-barcoded 5' primer and a J-beta primer mix. A template-switch adaptor containing 12 random nucleotides labeled each cDNA molecule. One entry per CDR3 protein results from TCRdb running MiXCR on the 5' RACE reads. The data show roughly 1.6 million distinct CDR3 sequences, roughly 30% seen once.

This TCR was recovered from a woman under 40 in good health. The chain is built from TRBV3-1 and TRBJ2-3; D is undetermined. Input material: blood. The CDR3 reads CASSQGLKRVTDTQYF. The CDR3 nucleotides read TGTGCCAGCAGCCAAGGTCTGAAGCGTGTCACAGATACGCAGTATTTT.